A selection of T cell receptor beta chains follows, all from one sample in a study of blood T cell repertoires in COVID-19. Only in-frame clones appear in the TCRdb table, and some are missing; sequencing was by immunoSEQ multiplex PCR. Among about 120,000 clones listed, more than 70% were seen once. The sequenced material came from peripheral blood. These receptor sequences come from a man aged 60-69 years with acute or convalescent COVID-19. The CDR3 runs from the conserved cysteine through the conserved F or W. Each record gives: V gene, D gene, J gene, clone size, CDR3 DNA, CDR3 protein. The D gene is left open where the match is weak. A row's size may be missing; if present it is once, few, many or a size class.

>TRBV5-5|TRBD1|TRBJ1-2|once
TGTGCCAGCAGCTTGGAAGGGGGCCATGGCTACACCTTC
CASSLEGGHGYTF
>TRBV10-3|.|TRBJ2-7|.
TGTGCCATCGGCCGACAGCAATACGAGCAGTACTTC
CAIGRQQYEQYF
>TRBV19|TRBD1|TRBJ1-1|.
TGTGCCAGTAGTACTCTGGGACAGGGGGCGACGGACACTGAAGCTTTCTTT
CASSTLGQGATDTEAFF
>TRBV18|.|TRBJ1-6|.
TGTGCCAGCTCACCACGAACAGGCGATTATAATTCACCCCTCCACTTT
CASSPRTGDYNSPLHF
>TRBV6-5|.|TRBJ1-3|.
TGTGCCAGCAGAAGCGGGCTTCCTGGAAACACCATATATTTT
CASRSGLPGNTIYF
>TRBV9|.|TRBJ2-1|.
TGTGCCAGCAGCGAGGCGGGGGCCCCCTACAATGAGCAGTTCTTC
CASSEAGAPYNEQFF
>TRBV5-5|TRBD2|TRBJ2-2|.
TGTGCCAGCAGCCGAGGACTAGCGGGAGTGGGGACCGGGGAGCTGTTTTTT
CASSRGLAGVGTGELFF
>TRBV27|TRBD2|TRBJ2-1|few
TGTGCCAGCAGTCCACTTCGGACTAGCGTCAATGAGCAGTTCTTC
CASSPLRTSVNEQFF
>TRBV12-3/TRBV12-4|.|TRBJ2-1|.
TGTGCCAGCAGTTTAAGGGGTGGTGAGCAGTTCTTC
CASSLRGGEQFF
>TRBV7-2|.|TRBJ2-1|.
TGTGCCAGCAGCCCCGTCCCACAGAGCAATGAGCAGTTCTTC
CASSPVPQSNEQFF
>TRBV19|.|TRBJ1-5|.
TGTGCCAGTAGTATACAGGGTGCGAGCAATCAGCCCCAGCATTTT
CASSIQGASNQPQHF
>TRBV28|.|TRBJ1-5|.
TGTGCCAGCAGTCCCCAGATACAAGACGGGGTGCCCCAGCATTTT
CASSPQIQDGVPQHF